The 26 T cell receptor beta chains below come from one sample, sequenced in a study of blood T cell repertoires in COVID-19. Some clones are missing from TCRdb's copy, which holds only in-frame ones; the method was immunoSEQ multiplex PCR. The sample gives around 480,000 clones, roughly 90% of which show up once; about 0.75% is in the top ten. Sequencing was carried out using PBMCs or T cells enriched from blood (not recorded which). The receptors originated from a woman between 18 and 30 years old who had recovered from COVID-19.

This clone was detected once. The chain employs TRBV19 and TRBJ1-2; 9 nucleotides agree with TRBD1. V gave up 3 bases and J gave up 1 base; unmatched junction bases: 3. The CDR3 is 15 residues long. The germline CDR1 and CDR2 sequences are LNHDA and SQIVND (reference sequence). The CDR3 region is CASSIMGQGNYGYTF. The CDR3, as DNA: TGTGCCAGTAGTATTATGGGACAGGGTAACTATGGCTACACCTTC.

Only a few counts were recorded for this clone. This rearrangement joins TRBV29-1 to TRBJ1-5; TRBD1 matches at 9 bases. The CDR3 spans 13 residues. Germline lookup yields CDR1 SQVTM and CDR2 ANQGSEA. Trimming removed 8 bases from V and 5 bases from J; junction bases left unmatched: 7. In nucleotides, the CDR3 is TGCAGCCCAGGGACAGGGAAGTATCAGCCCCAGCATTTT. Its translation: CSPGTGKYQPQHF.

The gene calls are TRBV5-1 and TRBJ1-3; 8 nucleotides line up with TRBD1. V lost 4 bases and J lost 0; bases outside the gene matches: 3. The germline V gene has CDR1 SGHRS and CDR2 YFSETQ. There are 15 residues in the CDR3. CDR3 sequence: CASSRDRSSGNTIYF. The CDR3 DNA reads TGCGCCAGCAGCCGGGACAGGAGCTCTGGAAACACCATATATTTT.

The chain combines TRBV28 with TRBJ1-2, with D possibly being TRBD1 (5 bases). V gave up 3 bases and J gave up 6 bases, with 11 bases separating them. The CDR3 extends over 13 amino acids. Germline V gene data show CDR1 as MDHEN and CDR2 as SYDVKM. CDR3 residues: CASSFRPGDGYTF. The CDR3 DNA reads as TGTGCCAGCAGTTTTCGTCCGGGGGATGGCTACACCTTC.

This rearrangement joins TRBV6-5 to TRBJ2-7; TRBD1 might be the D (6 bases). The CDR3 is 15 amino acids. With 5 bases removed from V and 0 bases from J, the gap between germline ends came to 14 bases. Per the germline V gene, CDR1 is MNHEY and CDR2 is SVGAGI. CDR3 sequence reads: CASSHPTGSSYEQYF. The CDR3 region has the DNA TGTGCCAGCAGTCATCCCACAGGGAGCTCCTACGAGCAGTACTTC.

The rearrangement joins TRBV4-2 to TRBJ2-1; weak D call: TRBD2 (7 bases). CDR1 is LGHNA, CDR2 YNFKEQ, per germline. V shed 1 base and J shed 7 bases, with 14 bases lying between them. The CDR3 spans 15 residues. The CDR3 sequence: CASSQGTAGGNEQFF. CDR3 nucleotides: TGTGCCAGCAGCCAAGGGACAGCCGGGGGGAATGAGCAGTTCTTC.

In regard to this clone: Different DNA sequences within this sample yield the same CDR3. The V gene is TRBV5-1, the J gene TRBJ1-3, with 7 positions matching TRBD1. This CDR3 spans 16 amino acids. Unmatched junction bases numbered 8, after V lost 1 base and J lost 4 bases. Germline loops: CDR1 SGHRS, CDR2 YFSETQ. The CDR3 loop reads CASSLYGTGDGNTIYF. The CDR3 DNA sequence: TGCGCCAGCAGCTTGTACGGAACAGGGGACGGAAACACCATATATTTT. The full variable domain, completed using reference TRBV5-1 and TRBJ1-3, is KAGVTQTPRYLIKTRGQQVTLSCSPISGHRSVSWYQQTPGQGLQFLFEYFSETQRNKGNFPGRFSGRQFSNSRSEMNVSTLELGDSALYLCASSLYGTGDGNTIYFGEGSWLTVV.

The chain joins TRBV18 to TRBJ1-5; D unresolved. V was pared by 2 bases and J by 2 bases, with 7 bases between. CDR3 length: 14 amino acids. CDR1 is KGHSH, CDR2 LQKENI, per germline. The CDR3 loop reads CASSPKTGNQPQHF. In DNA, the CDR3 is TGTGCCAGCTCACCAAAAACAGGCAATCAGCCCCAGCATTTT.

On this clone itself: The sample holds other DNA sequences that translate to the same CDR3. The chain recombines TRBV5-4 with TRBJ2-2, with 7 bases fitting TRBD1. Losses at the gene ends were 4 bases for V and 6 bases for J; bases not matched to a gene: 0. Germline CDR1 is SGHNT and CDR2 is YYREEE (reference sequence). This CDR3 spans 12 amino acids. In nucleotides, the CDR3 is TGTGCCAGCAGCAGGGGGCCCGGGGAGCTGTTTTTT. It translates to CASSRGPGELFF.

The chain is built from TRBV7-9 and TRBJ1-1; the match to TRBD1 covers 9 bases. V trimming: 5 bases; J trimming: 5 bases; junction bases outside the gene matches: 6. Germline V gene data show CDR1 as SEHNR and CDR2 as FQNEAQ (reference sequence). This CDR3 has 14 residues. The CDR3 bases are TGTGCCAGCAGCCCGGGACAGGGTTTTACTGAAGCTTTCTTT. Protein product: CASSPGQGFTEAFF.

This clone was observed a handful of times. The chain employs TRBV9 and TRBJ2-1; a weak D match, TRBD1 (6 bases). V lost 3 bases, J lost 16 bases, and 23 bases lay in between. The CDR3 runs 14 residues. The V gene's germline CDR1 is SGDLS and CDR2 YYNGEE. As DNA, the CDR3 is TGTGCCAGCAGCGCAAATATGGAAACAGGGACCTCATTCTTC. Encoded protein: CASSANMETGTSFF.

The rearrangement uses TRBV5-6 and TRBJ1-2, with D unclear. Per the germline V gene, CDR1 is SGHDT and CDR2 is YYEEEE. The CDR3 consists of 14 residues. V gave up 0 bases and J gave up 3 bases, with 9 bases separating them. DNA of the CDR3: TGTGCCAGCAGCTTGGGGGCAGCTCACTATGGCTACACCTTC. Protein sequence: CASSLGAAHYGYTF.

CDR3 sequence: CASSPYRVQETQYF. In DNA, the CDR3 is TGTGCCAGCAGTCCCTACAGGGTTCAAGAGACCCAGTACTTC. The chain links TRBV6-2 or TRBV6-3 to TRBJ2-5, with a possible D match to TRBD1 (6 bases). There are 14 residues in the CDR3. In germline, CDR1 is MNHEY, CDR2 SVGEGT. Trimming took off 5 bases at V and 2 bases at J, with 12 bases between the two ends.

CDR3 in amino acids: CAWNGLASREQYF. The CDR3, as DNA: TGTGCCTGGAATGGACTAGCCTCAAGAGAGCAGTACTTC. The chain uses TRBV30 and TRBJ2-7; 8 bases fit TRBD2. Unmatched junction bases numbered 9, after V lost 4 bases and J lost 7 bases. Germline loops: CDR1 GTSNPN, CDR2 SVGIG (reference sequence). The CDR3 covers 13 residues.

V is TRBV2 and J is TRBJ2-1; TRBD2 agrees at 15 bases. Germline loops: CDR1 SNHLY, CDR2 FYNNEI. The CDR3 is 14 residues long. V lost 5 bases, J lost 10 bases, and 3 bases stayed unmatched. This CDR3 is CASSRGTSGGEQFF. In DNA, the CDR3 is TGTGCCAGCAGTCGTGGGACTAGCGGGGGGGAGCAGTTCTTC. Based on the CDR3 plus reference TRBV2 and TRBJ2-1, the full variable domain is EPEVTQTPSHQVTQMGQEVILRCVPISNHLYFYWYRQILGQKVEFLVSFYNNEISEKSEIFDDQFSVERPDGSNFTLKIRSTKLEDSAMYFCASSRGTSGGEQFFGPGTRLTVL.

J is TRBJ2-7 and V is TRBV5-4, with 7 bases lining up with TRBD1. Germline loops: CDR1 SGHNT, CDR2 YYREEE (reference sequence). The CDR3 runs 15 residues. V dropped 1 base and J dropped 0; count of bases not matched to a gene: 4. The DNA of the CDR3 is TGTGCCAGCAGCTTGCCGGGACAGAACTCCTACGAGCAGTACTTC. Translating gives CASSLPGQNSYEQYF.

This chain links TRBV6-5 with TRBJ2-5; D is unresolved. CDR1 is MNHEY and CDR2 is SVGAGI in the germline V gene. Trimming removed 2 bases at V and 2 bases at J, with 9 bases between. CDR3 length: 14 residues. The CDR3 spells CASSYTGPQETQYF. In DNA, the CDR3 is TGTGCCAGCAGTTACACCGGTCCGCAAGAGACCCAGTACTTC.

This chain joins TRBV10-3 and TRBJ2-7; 7 bases map to TRBD1. Germline lookup yields CDR1 ENHRY and CDR2 SYGVKD. This CDR3 is 13 amino acids long. J gave up 3 bases and V 6 bases, and 5 bases lay outside the gene matches. CDR3 bases: TGTGCCATCAGGCCACAGGGGAGCTACGAGCAGTACTTC. It encodes CAIRPQGSYEQYF.

The chain has TRBV6-5 and TRBJ1-3, with D possibly being TRBD1 (5 bases). V was shortened by 4 bases and J by 4 bases, with 8 bases between the two germline ends. The CDR3 has 13 amino acids. From germline, CDR1 is MNHEY and CDR2 SVGAGI. CDR3 DNA: TGTGCCAGCAGTTCCCGACAGGGAAACACCATATATTTT. The encoded protein is CASSSRQGNTIYF.

This chain joins TRBV3-1 (or the pseudogene TRBV3-2) and TRBJ2-5; a weak D match, TRBD1 (5 bases). Germline assignment: CDR1 LGHDT and CDR2 YNNKEL (reference sequence). Trimming shortened V by 8 bases and J by 2 bases, and 9 bases separated the two germline ends. The CDR3 has 12 amino acids. Here the CDR3 DNA reads TGTGCCAGCGGGGCAGAACAAGAGACCCAGTACTTC. It encodes CASGAEQETQYF.

The chain employs TRBV6-5 and TRBJ1-5; 7 positions agree with TRBD1. This CDR3 spans 15 amino acids. Germline CDR1 and CDR2: MNHEY and SVGAGI. The trim removed 5 bases at V and 1 base at J, leaving 5 bases unmatched. CDR3 loop: CASSRDRISNQPQHF. CDR3 bases: TGTGCCAGCAGTAGGGACAGAATAAGCAATCAGCCCCAGCATTTT.

This chain joins TRBV27 and TRBJ2-3; the D gene is possibly TRBD2 (5 bases). The CDR3 contains 19 residues. The V gene lost 2 bases and the J gene lost 2 bases, with 23 bases spanning the gap. The germline V gene has CDR1 MNHEY and CDR2 SMNVEV (reference sequence). CDR3 coding DNA: TGTGCCAGCAGTTTACCCGATGGCACCGGGAACACACCCACAGATACGCAGTATTTT. This codes for CASSLPDGTGNTPTDTQYF.

This chain uses TRBV24-1 with TRBJ2-3; tentative D call: TRBD2 (6 bases). Germline V gene lookup returns CDR1 KGHDR and CDR2 SFDVKD. Trimming stripped 3 bases from V and 2 bases from J, with 11 bases between. This CDR3 comprises 15 residues. In nucleotides, the CDR3 is TGTGCCACCAGTGATCGGCGGGGCCTCACAGATACGCAGTATTTT. Its protein is CATSDRRGLTDTQYF.

This chain links TRBV6-5 with TRBJ2-7, with unresolved D. Trimming cost V 4 bases and J 5 bases, with 21 bases left between them. Germline V gene lookup returns CDR1 MNHEY and CDR2 SVGAGI. The CDR3 sequence is 16 residues long. The CDR3 protein is CASSFAASPRVDEQYF. In nucleotides, the CDR3 is TGTGCCAGCAGTTTTGCGGCCTCACCTAGAGTCGACGAGCAGTACTTC.

This rearrangement joins TRBV10-3 to TRBJ1-4, with D possibly matching TRBD1 (5 bases). From germline, CDR1 is ENHRY and CDR2 SYGVKD. The ends were cut back, 3 bases at V and 3 bases at J, with 17 bases in the middle. This CDR3 comprises 17 residues. The CDR3 is CAISERGVKLSNEKLFF. CDR3 DNA: TGTGCCATCAGTGAACGGGGGGTCAAGCTATCTAATGAAAAACTGTTTTTT.

This clone was seen once. V gene TRBV28 combines with J gene TRBJ1-2, with D perhaps TRBD1 (5 bases). V dropped 7 bases and J dropped 0 bases, with 21 bases sitting between them. Germline CDR1 MDHEN, CDR2 SYDVKM. This CDR3 spans 17 amino acids. Written as DNA, the CDR3 is TGTGCCAGCACCTCTTATTCCTGGGGCAGGACTAACTATGGCTACACCTTC. Encoded protein: CASTSYSWGRTNYGYTF.